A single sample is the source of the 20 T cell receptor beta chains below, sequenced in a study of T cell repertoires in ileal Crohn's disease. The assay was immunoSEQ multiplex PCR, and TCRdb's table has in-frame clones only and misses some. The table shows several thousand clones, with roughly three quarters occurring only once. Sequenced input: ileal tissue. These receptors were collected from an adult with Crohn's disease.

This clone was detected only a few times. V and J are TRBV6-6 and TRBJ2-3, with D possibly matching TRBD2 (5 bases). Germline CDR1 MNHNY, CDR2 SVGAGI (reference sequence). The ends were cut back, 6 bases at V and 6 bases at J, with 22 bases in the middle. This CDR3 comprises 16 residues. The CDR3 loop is CASRPPGSGQRDTQYF. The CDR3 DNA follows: TGTGCCAGCAGGCCCCCTGGGAGCGGTCAAAGGGATACGCAGTATTTT.

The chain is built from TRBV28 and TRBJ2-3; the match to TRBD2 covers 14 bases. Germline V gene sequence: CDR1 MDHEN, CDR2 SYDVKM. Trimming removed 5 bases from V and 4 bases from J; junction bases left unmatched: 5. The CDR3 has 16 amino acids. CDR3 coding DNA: TGTGCCAGCAGTACCTCGACTAGCGGGAGGGCAGATACGCAGTATTTT. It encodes CASSTSTSGRADTQYF.

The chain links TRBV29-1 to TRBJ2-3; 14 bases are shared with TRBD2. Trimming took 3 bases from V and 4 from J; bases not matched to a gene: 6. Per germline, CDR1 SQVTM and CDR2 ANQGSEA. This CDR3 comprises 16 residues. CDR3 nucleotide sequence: TGCAGCGTTGACACCGGACTAGCGGGAGGCCCAGATACGCAGTATTTT. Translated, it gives CSVDTGLAGGPDTQYF.

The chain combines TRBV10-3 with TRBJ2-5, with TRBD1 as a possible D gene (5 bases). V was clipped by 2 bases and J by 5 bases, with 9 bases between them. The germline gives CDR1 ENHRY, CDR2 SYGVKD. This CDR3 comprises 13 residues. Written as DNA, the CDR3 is TGTGCCATCAGTGAGGGACACCGGGAGACCCAGTACTTC. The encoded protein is CAISEGHRETQYF.

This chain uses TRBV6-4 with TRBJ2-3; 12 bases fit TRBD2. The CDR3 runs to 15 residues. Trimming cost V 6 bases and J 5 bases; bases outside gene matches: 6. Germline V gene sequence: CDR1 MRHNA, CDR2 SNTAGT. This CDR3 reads CASSRLAGEQDTQYF. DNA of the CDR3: TGTGCCAGCAGCCGACTAGCGGGAGAGCAAGATACGCAGTATTTT.

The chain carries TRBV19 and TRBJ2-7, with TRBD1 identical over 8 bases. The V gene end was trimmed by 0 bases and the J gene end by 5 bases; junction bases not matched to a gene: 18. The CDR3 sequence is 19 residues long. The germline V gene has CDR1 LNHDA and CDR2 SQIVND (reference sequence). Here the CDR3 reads CASSIEADRVPSQTNEQYF. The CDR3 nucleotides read TGTGCCAGTAGTATAGAGGCGGACAGGGTCCCTTCTCAAACTAACGAGCAGTACTTC.

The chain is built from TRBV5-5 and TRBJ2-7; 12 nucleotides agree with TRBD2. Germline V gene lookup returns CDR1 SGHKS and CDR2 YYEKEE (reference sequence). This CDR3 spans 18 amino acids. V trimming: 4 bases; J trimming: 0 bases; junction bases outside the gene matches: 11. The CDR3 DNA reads TGTGCCAGCAGCCCCAGACTAGCGGGGGCCGCGAGCTCCTACGAGCAGTACTTC. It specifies CASSPRLAGAASSYEQYF. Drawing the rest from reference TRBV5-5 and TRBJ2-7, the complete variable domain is DAGVTQSPTHLIKTRGQQVTLRCSPISGHKSVSWYQQVLGQGPQFIFQYYEKEERGRGNFPDRFSARQFPNYSSELNVNALLLGDSALYLCASSPRLAGAASSYEQYFGPGTRLTVT.

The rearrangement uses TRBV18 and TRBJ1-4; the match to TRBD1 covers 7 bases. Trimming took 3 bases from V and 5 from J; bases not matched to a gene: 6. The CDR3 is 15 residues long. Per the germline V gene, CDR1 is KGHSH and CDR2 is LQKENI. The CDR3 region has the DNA TGTGCCAGCTCACCGAACCGGGACAGCAATGAAAAACTGTTTTTT. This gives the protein CASSPNRDSNEKLFF.

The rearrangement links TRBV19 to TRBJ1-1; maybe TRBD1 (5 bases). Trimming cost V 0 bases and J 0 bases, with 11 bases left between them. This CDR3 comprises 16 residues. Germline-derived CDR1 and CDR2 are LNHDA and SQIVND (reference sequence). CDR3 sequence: CASSIDGRQLNTEAFF. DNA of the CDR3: TGTGCCAGTAGTATAGATGGTCGACAGCTGAACACTGAAGCTTTCTTT.

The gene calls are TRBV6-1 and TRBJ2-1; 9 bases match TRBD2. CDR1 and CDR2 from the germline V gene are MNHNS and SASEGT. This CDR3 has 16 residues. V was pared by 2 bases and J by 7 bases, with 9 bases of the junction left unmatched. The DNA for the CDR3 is TGTGCCAGCAGTGAAATGGGCGCGGGGGGGCGGAATGAGCAGTTCTTC. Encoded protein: CASSEMGAGGRNEQFF.

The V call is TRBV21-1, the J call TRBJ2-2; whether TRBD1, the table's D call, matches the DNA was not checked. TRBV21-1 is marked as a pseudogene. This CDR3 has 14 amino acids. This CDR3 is CAGLPQGRTGELFF. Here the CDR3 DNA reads TGTGCCGGCCTTCCCCAGGGGCGCACCGGGGAGCTGTTTTTT.

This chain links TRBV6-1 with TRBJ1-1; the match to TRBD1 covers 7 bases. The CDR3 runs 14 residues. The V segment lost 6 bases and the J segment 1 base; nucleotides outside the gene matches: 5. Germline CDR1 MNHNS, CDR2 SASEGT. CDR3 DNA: TGTGCCAGCAGCCGGACAGGTACGAACACTGAAGCTTTCTTT. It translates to CASSRTGTNTEAFF.

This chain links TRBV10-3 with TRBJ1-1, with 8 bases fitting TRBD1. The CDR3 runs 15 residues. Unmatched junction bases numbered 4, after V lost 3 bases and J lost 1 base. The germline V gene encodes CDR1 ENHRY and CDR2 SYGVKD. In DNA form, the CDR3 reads TGTGCCATCAGTGACTCACAGGGGGGGAACACTGAAGCTTTCTTT. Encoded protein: CAISDSQGGNTEAFF.

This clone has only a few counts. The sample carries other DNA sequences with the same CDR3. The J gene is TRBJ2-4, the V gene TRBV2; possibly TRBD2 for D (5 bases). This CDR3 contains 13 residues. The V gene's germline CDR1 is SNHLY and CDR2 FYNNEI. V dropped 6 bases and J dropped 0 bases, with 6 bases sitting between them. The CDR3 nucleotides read TGTGCCAGCAGCGGACTAGCCAAAAACATTCAGTACTTC. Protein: CASSGLAKNIQYF. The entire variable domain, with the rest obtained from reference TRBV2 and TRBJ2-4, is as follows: EPEVTQTPSHQVTQMGQEVILRCVPISNHLYFYWYRQILGQKVEFLVSFYNNEISEKSEIFDDQFSVERPDGSNFTLKIRSTKLEDSAMYFCASSGLAKNIQYFGAGTRLSVL.

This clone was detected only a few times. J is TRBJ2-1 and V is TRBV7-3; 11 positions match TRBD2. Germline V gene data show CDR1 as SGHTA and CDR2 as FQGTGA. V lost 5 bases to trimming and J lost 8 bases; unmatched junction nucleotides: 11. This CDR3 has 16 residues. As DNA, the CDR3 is TGTGCCAGCAGCCTATTAGCGGGAGGGCCGCTGGATGAGCAGTTCTTC. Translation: CASSLLAGGPLDEQFF.

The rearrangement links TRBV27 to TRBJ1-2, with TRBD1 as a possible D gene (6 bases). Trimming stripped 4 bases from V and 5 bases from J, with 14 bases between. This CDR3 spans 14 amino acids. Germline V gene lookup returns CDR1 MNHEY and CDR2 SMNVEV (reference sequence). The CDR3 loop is CASSWRQGTYGYTF. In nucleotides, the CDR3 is TGTGCCAGCAGTTGGCGGCAGGGGACGTATGGCTACACCTTC.

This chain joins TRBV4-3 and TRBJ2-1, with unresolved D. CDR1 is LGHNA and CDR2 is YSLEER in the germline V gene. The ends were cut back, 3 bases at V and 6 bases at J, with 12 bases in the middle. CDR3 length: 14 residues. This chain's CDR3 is CASSHTILSNEQFF. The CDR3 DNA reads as TGCGCCAGCAGCCACACTATACTTAGCAATGAGCAGTTCTTC.

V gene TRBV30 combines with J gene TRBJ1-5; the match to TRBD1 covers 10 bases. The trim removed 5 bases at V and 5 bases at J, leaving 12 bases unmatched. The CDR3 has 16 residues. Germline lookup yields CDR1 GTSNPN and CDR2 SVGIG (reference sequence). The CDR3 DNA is TGTGCCTGGTCAAGAACCGGGACAGGGGCGCATCAGCCCCAGCATTTT. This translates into CAWSRTGTGAHQPQHF. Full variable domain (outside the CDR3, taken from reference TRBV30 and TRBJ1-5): SQTIHQWPATLVQPVGSPLSLECTVEGTSNPNLYWYRQAAGRGLQLLFYSVGIGQISSEVPQNLSASRPQDRQFILSSKKLLLSDSGFYLCAWSRTGTGAHQPQHFGDGTRLSIL.

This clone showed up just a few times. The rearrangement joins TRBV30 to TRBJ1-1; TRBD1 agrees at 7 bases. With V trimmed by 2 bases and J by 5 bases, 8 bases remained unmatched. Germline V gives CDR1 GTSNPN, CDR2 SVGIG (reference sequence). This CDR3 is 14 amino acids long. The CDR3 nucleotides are TGTGCCTGGAGTACCCAACAGGGGAGGACTGAAGCTTTCTTT. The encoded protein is CAWSTQQGRTEAFF.

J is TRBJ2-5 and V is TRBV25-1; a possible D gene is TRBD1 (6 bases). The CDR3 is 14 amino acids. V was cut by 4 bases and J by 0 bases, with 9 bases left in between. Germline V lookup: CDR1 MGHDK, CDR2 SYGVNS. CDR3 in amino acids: CASSVHRDQETQYF. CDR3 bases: TGTGCCAGCAGTGTCCACAGGGACCAAGAGACCCAGTACTTC. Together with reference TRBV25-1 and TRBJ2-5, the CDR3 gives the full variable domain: EADIYQTPRYLVIGTGKKITLECSQTMGHDKMYWYQQDPGMELHLIHYSYGVNSTEKGDLSSESTVSRIRTEHFPLTLESARPSHTSQYLCASSVHRDQETQYFGPGTRLLVL.